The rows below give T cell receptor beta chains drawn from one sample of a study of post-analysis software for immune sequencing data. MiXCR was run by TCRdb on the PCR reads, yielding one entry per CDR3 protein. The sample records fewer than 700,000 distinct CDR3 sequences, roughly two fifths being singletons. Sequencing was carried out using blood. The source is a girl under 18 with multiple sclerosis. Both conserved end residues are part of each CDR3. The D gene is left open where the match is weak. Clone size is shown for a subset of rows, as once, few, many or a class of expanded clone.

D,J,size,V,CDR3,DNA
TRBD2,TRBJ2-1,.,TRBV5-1,CASTQGGGGSYNEQFF,TGCGCCAGCACCCAAGGCGGGGGGGGTTCCTACAATGAGCAGTTCTTC
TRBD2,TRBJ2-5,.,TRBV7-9,CASSLKRRGSETQYF,TGTGCCAGCAGCTTAAAAAGACGCGGGAGCGAGACCCAGTACTTC
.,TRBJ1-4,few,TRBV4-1,CASSRILALNEKLFF,.
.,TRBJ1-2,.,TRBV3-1,CASSRTEPGGHGYTF,TGTGCCAGCAGCCGTACCGAACCGGGGGGCCATGGCTACACCTTC
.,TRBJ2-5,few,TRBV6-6,CASSFGVGGETQYF,TGTGCCAGCAGCTTTGGGGTGGGAGGAGAGACCCAGTACTTC
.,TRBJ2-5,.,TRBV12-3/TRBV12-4,CASSFRNEETQYF,TGTGCCAGCAGTTTTAGAAATGAAGAGACCCAGTACTTC
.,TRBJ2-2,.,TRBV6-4,CASSEVGYTNTGELFF,TGTGCCAGCAGTGAAGTGGGGTATACGAACACCGGGGAGCTGTTTTTT
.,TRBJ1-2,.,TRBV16,CASSQGIYGYTF,TGTGCCAGCAGCCAAGGCATCTATGGCTACACCTTC
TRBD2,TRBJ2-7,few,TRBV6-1,CASTHELAGVAEQYF,TGTGCCAGCACCCATGAACTAGCGGGAGTAGCCGAGCAGTACTTC
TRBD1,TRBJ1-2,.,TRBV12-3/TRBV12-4,CASSPMGQGLYGYTF,TGTGCCAGCAGTCCTATGGGACAGGGCCTTTATGGCTACACCTTC
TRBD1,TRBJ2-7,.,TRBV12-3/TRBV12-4,CASSRGIYEQYF,TGTGCCAGCAGCAGGGGGATCTACGAGCAGTACTTC
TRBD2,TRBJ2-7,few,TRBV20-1,CSAHGEGAGVFYEQYF,TGCAGTGCTCACGGGGAGGGAGCGGGAGTTTTCTACGAGCAGTACTTC
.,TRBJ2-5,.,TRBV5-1,CASSSAKLFQETQYF,TGCGCCAGCAGCTCCGCAAAACTATTCCAAGAGACCCAGTACTTC
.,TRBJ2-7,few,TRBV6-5,CASSYAADFSYEQYF,TGTGCCAGCAGTTACGCGGCGGACTTCTCCTACGAGCAGTACTTC
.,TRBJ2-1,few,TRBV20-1,CSARGWVENEQFF,TGCAGTGCTAGAGGGTGGGTAGAGAATGAGCAGTTCTTC